One and the same sample provided the 10 T cell receptor beta chains below, sequenced in a study of regulatory T cells in long-lasting Graves disease. Time point specified: newly diagnosed GD, antithyroid drugs for less than 3 months. TCR sequences were obtained from RNA taken from PBMCs. CDR3-region Arm-PCR and iRepertoire HTBI primers produced the TCR beta libraries. TCRdb reanalysed the multiplex PCR reads using MiXCR and keeps one entry per CDR3 protein. The sample holds a few hundred thousand distinct CDR3 sequences; around 15% are singletons and the top ten take around 20%. The same sample was also studied in work on T cells in Graves' hyperthyroidism and ophthalmopathy.

This specimen consisted of peripheral blood mononuclear cells (PBMCs), obtained at new diagnosis, from a patient treated with antithyroid drugs. These receptors were obtained from a woman aged 18-29 years with Graves disease.

V gene TRBV7-3 combines with J gene TRBJ2-3; unclear D gene. From germline, CDR1 is SGHTA and CDR2 FQGTGA. Trimming shortened V by 2 bases and J by 4 bases, and 10 bases separated the two germline ends. The CDR3 extends over 14 amino acids. CDR3 coding DNA: TGTGCCAGCAGCTTAGGGTCTTACGCAGATACGCAGTATTTT. Its protein is CASSLGSYADTQYF.

As regards this clonotype: This may come from a read error, since a much larger clone is one base off. The chain couples TRBV28 to TRBJ1-1; 8 bases are shared with TRBD1. Per germline, CDR1 MDHEN and CDR2 SYDVKM. V gave up 5 bases and J gave up 5 bases; unmatched junction bases: 10. The CDR3 contains 15 residues. The CDR3 protein is CASSDSDRGRTEAFF. In DNA, the CDR3 is TGTGCCAGCAGTGACTCCGACAGGGGTCGAACTGAAGCTTTCTTT.

This clonotype was detected ten times or more. The V gene is TRBV6-1, the J gene TRBJ2-3; possible D gene TRBD1, 6 bases. Trimming left V 6 bases short and J 2 bases short, with 12 bases between. There are 14 residues in the CDR3. Germline lookup yields CDR1 MNHNS and CDR2 SASEGT. CDR3 amino acids: CASSQGKDTDTQYF. The CDR3, as DNA: TGTGCCAGCAGCCAGGGGAAGGACACAGATACGCAGTATTTT.

Regarding this clonotype: A read error may explain this, as a much larger clone is one base away. The chain uses TRBV27 and TRBJ2-5, with TRBD1 matching over 9 bases. The CDR3 contains 16 residues. V lost 5 bases, J lost 0 bases, and 7 bases stayed unmatched. Germline CDR1 reads MNHEY; CDR2 reads SMNVEV (reference sequence). The CDR3 coding sequence is TGTGCCAGCAGTACCCGACAGGGGGGGTACCAAGAGACCCAGTACTTC. Translation: CASSTRQGGYQETQYF.

This sequence joins TRBV24-1 and TRBJ1-3; TRBD1 agrees at 10 bases. CDR3 size: 16 residues. Germline CDR1 and CDR2: KGHDR and SFDVKD. V dropped 2 bases and J dropped 5; count of bases not matched to a gene: 5. The CDR3 bases are TGTGCCACCAGTGATTCCCCGGGACAGGGGAGAAACACCATATATTTT. This codes for CATSDSPGQGRNTIYF.

This clonotype was seen many times. Sequence at one end of the junction differs from germline and may be a read error. V and J are TRBV7-9 and TRBJ2-1, with 8 bases fitting TRBD2. This CDR3 contains 15 residues. Germline CDR1 is SEHNR and CDR2 is FQNEAQ (reference sequence). The CDR3 sequence is CANSLAGLGYNEQFF. The CDR3, as DNA: TGTGCCAACAGCTTAGCGGGACTAGGGTACAATGAGCAGTTCTTC.

Regarding this clonotype: It may be a read error: a sequence one base away is much more abundant. The chain uses TRBV2 and TRBJ2-1; the match to TRBD2 covers 9 bases. In germline, CDR1 is SNHLY, CDR2 FYNNEI. The CDR3 contains 18 residues. CDR3 bases: TGTGCCAGCAGTGACGGGACTAGCAGAATAAGCTCCTACAATGAGCAGTCCTTC. As protein: CASSDGTSRISSYNEQSF.

This clonotype has ten or more counts. V gene TRBV6-1 combines with J gene TRBJ2-7, with TRBD1 matching 8 bases. Unmatched junction bases numbered 6, after V lost 8 bases and J lost 6 bases. Germline V CDR1 and CDR2: MNHNS, SASEGT. The CDR3 runs 12 residues. The CDR3 nucleotides read TGTGCCAGCCACAGGGGGACCGGCGAGCAGTACTTC. As protein: CASHRGTGEQYF.

In this sample, this clonotype turned up a few times. The chain joins TRBV19 to TRBJ2-2; TRBD2 matches at 10 bases. The CDR3 sequence is 15 residues long. V lost 7 bases to trimming and J lost 4 bases; unmatched junction nucleotides: 6. Per germline, CDR1 LNHDA and CDR2 SQIVND (reference sequence). The CDR3 protein is CASTGSGRATGELFF. The CDR3 coding sequence is TGTGCCAGTACTGGCAGCGGGAGGGCCACCGGGGAGCTGTTTTTT.

The rearrangement links TRBV9 to TRBJ1-5, with 7 bases lining up with TRBD1. Germline CDR1 and CDR2: SGDLS and YYNGEE. J lost 3 bases, V lost 3 bases, and 3 bases had no gene match. This CDR3 has 14 residues. Written as DNA, the CDR3 is TGTGCCAGCAGCGGGGGACAGCTCAATCAGCCCCAGCATTTT. Translating gives CASSGGQLNQPQHF.